These 20 T cell receptor beta chains share one sample of origin, sequenced in a study of blood T cell repertoires in COVID-19. TCRdb keeps only in-frame clones here, not all; method: immunoSEQ multiplex PCR. Among around 130,000 clones, about 90% were seen once, and the ten largest hold 9.5% to 12%. Source material: peripheral blood. The receptors here all came from a woman of 80 years or more with acute or convalescent COVID-19.

This rearrangement joins TRBV5-6 to TRBJ1-2; D ambiguous. Per germline, CDR1 SGHDT and CDR2 YYEEEE. The CDR3 has 11 amino acids. V was pared by 5 bases and J by 5 bases, with 7 bases between. Here the CDR3 reads CASRAGYGYTF. CDR3 coding DNA: TGTGCCAGCAGGGCGGGGTATGGCTACACCTTC.

The gene calls are TRBV18 and TRBJ1-1; TRBD1 matches at 8 bases. This CDR3 is 16 amino acids long. Trimming took 2 bases from V and 1 from J; bases not matched to a gene: 6. Germline-derived CDR1 and CDR2 are KGHSH and LQKENI. CDR3 amino acids: CASSPRQGLWNTEAFF. In nucleotides, the CDR3 is TGTGCCAGCTCACCAAGACAGGGGCTATGGAACACTGAAGCTTTCTTT.

In its sample, this clone was seen a few times. The chain is built from TRBV9 and TRBJ2-1, with D possibly being TRBD2 (6 bases). The germline CDR1 and CDR2 sequences are SGDLS and YYNGEE. Trimming shortened V by 5 bases and J by 1 base, and 10 bases separated the two germline ends. The CDR3 consists of 14 residues. CDR3 DNA sequence: TGTGCCAGCAGTCCAGGGAGGTCCTACAATGAGCAGTTCTTC. Residues: CASSPGRSYNEQFF.

As to this clone: One junction end does not reproduce the germline sequence, and a read error may be involved. The genes are TRBV12-5 and TRBJ2-7; D is perhaps TRBD2 (5 bases). The germline CDR1 and CDR2 sequences are LGHNT and FRNRAP. CDR3 size: 15 residues. CDR3: CASGLRTAPSSEQYF. CDR3 nucleotide sequence: TGTGCTAGTGGTTTACGGACTGCCCCTTCCTCCGAGCAGTACTTC.

The chain has TRBV19 and TRBJ1-2; 7 positions match TRBD1. This CDR3 is 15 amino acids long. V lost 0 bases, J lost 2 bases, and 3 bases stayed unmatched. Germline lookup yields CDR1 LNHDA and CDR2 SQIVND (reference sequence). The CDR3 reads CASSIDSGGNYGYTF. In DNA form, the CDR3 reads TGTGCCAGTAGTATAGACTCAGGGGGGAACTATGGCTACACCTTC.

This chain uses TRBV5-8 with TRBJ1-4; the match to TRBD1 covers 10 bases. CDR1 is SGHTS, CDR2 YDEGEE, per germline. This CDR3 is built from 16 residues. The trim removed 4 bases at V and 4 bases at J, leaving 7 bases unmatched. The CDR3 is CASSPDRGQVNEKLFF. CDR3 nucleotide sequence: TGTGCCAGCAGCCCTGACAGGGGGCAGGTTAATGAAAAACTGTTTTTT.

V usage is TRBV6-2 or TRBV6-3 and J usage is TRBJ2-5; 7 bases align to TRBD1. The CDR3 totals 15 residues. CDR1 and CDR2 (germline): MNHEY, SVGEGT. J gave up 7 bases and V 5 bases, and 13 bases lay outside the gene matches. CDR3 sequence: CASSPPKTGSRTQYF. CDR3 in DNA: TGTGCCAGCAGTCCCCCAAAGACAGGGTCCCGGACCCAGTACTTC.

This clone was detected only once. The chain joins TRBV5-1 to TRBJ2-5, with 7 bases matching TRBD1. The trim removed 1 base at V and 0 bases at J, leaving 0 bases unmatched. Germline loops: CDR1 SGHRS, CDR2 YFSETQ. The CDR3 is 14 residues long. The DNA of the CDR3 is TGCGCCAGCAGCTTGCAGGGGGACCAAGAGACCCAGTACTTC. Amino acid sequence: CASSLQGDQETQYF.

The chain links TRBV23-1 to TRBJ1-5; no clear D. TRBV23-1 is an open reading frame whose function is uncertain. The length of the CDR3 is 17 residues. The V end was cut by 3 bases, the J end by 4 bases, with 19 bases between. The CDR3 DNA sequence: TGCGCCAGCAGTCACCCTGTCCCCGCGTGTCGAAATCAGCCCCAGCATTTT. Encoded protein: CASSHPVPACRNQPQHF.

The V call is TRBV9, the J call TRBJ2-5; D perhaps matches TRBD2 (5 bases). The CDR3 extends over 16 amino acids. V lost 3 bases and J 1 base, leaving 16 bases between the germline ends. From germline, CDR1 is SGDLS and CDR2 YYNGEE. CDR3 in DNA: TGTGCCAGCAGCGCCCTTAGTGGAGGCACCCAAGAGACCCAGTACTTC. Translating it yields CASSALSGGTQETQYF.

The gene calls are TRBV29-1 and TRBJ1-1, with TRBD1 identical over 8 bases. Trimming cost V 7 bases and J 4 bases; bases outside gene matches: 11. CDR1 and CDR2 from the germline V gene are SQVTM and ANQGSEA. The CDR3 loop spans 14 amino acids. Here the CDR3 DNA reads TGCAGCGCCGACAGGGGCTGGGGTCGCACTGAAGCTTTCTTT. This sequence encodes CSADRGWGRTEAFF.

Only a few counts were recorded for this clone. The rearrangement joins TRBV19 to TRBJ2-3; possibly TRBD1 for D (5 bases). Trimming pared 0 bases from V and 7 bases from J, leaving 11 bases between. Germline assignment: CDR1 LNHDA and CDR2 SQIVND (reference sequence). CDR3 length: 14 amino acids. This CDR3 is CASSIDTGKNTQYF. In DNA form, the CDR3 reads TGTGCCAGTAGTATAGATACAGGCAAAAATACGCAGTATTTT.

The V and J genes are TRBV7-9 and TRBJ2-2; D is ambiguous. This CDR3 is 14 amino acids long. V was pared by 3 bases and J by 1 base, with 6 bases between. In germline, CDR1 is SEHNR, CDR2 FQNEAQ (reference sequence). In DNA, the CDR3 is TGTGCCAGCAGCTTCCCAGTGAACACCGGGGAGCTGTTTTTT. It is translated as CASSFPVNTGELFF.

In its sample, this clone was seen once. The rearrangement uses TRBV11-2 and TRBJ1-6, with 8 bases aligning to TRBD1. The V and J ends lost 3 bases and 10 bases, in that order; junction bases with no gene match: 5. CDR1 and CDR2 from the germline V gene are SGHAT and FQNNGV. The CDR3 totals 14 residues. The CDR3 sequence: CASSLTDRVSPLHF. The CDR3 DNA reads TGTGCCAGCAGCTTGACGGACAGGGTGTCACCCCTCCACTTT.

This clone was seen only once. This chain connects TRBV30 to TRBJ1-5; tentative D call: TRBD1 (6 bases). CDR3 size: 15 residues. Per germline, CDR1 GTSNPN and CDR2 SVGIG (reference sequence). Trimming pared 1 base from V and 3 bases from J, leaving 13 bases between. The CDR3 spells CAWSARTAPNQPQHF. The CDR3 bases are TGTGCCTGGAGTGCCCGGACAGCCCCCAATCAGCCCCAGCATTTT.

V gene TRBV7-2 combines with J gene TRBJ1-5; D not certain. The CDR3 runs 13 residues. Germline loops: CDR1 SGHTA, CDR2 FQGNSA. Trimming left V 5 bases short and J 3 bases short, with 8 bases between. The chain's CDR3 is CASSPSVNQPQHF. DNA for the CDR3: TGTGCCAGCAGCCCGAGCGTCAATCAGCCCCAGCATTTT.

The V gene is TRBV6-5, the J gene TRBJ1-2, with 10 bases that match TRBD1. After removal of 9 bases from V and 5 bases from J, the junction contained 9 bases not matched to a gene. Germline V CDR1 and CDR2: MNHEY, SVGAGI. The CDR3 runs to 14 residues. CDR3 amino acids: CASGDGTGAYGYTF. The CDR3 nucleotides read TGTGCCAGTGGGGATGGGACAGGGGCGTATGGCTACACCTTC.

The chain links TRBV6-1 to TRBJ1-2; D is perhaps TRBD1 (6 bases). Germline values: CDR1 MNHNS, CDR2 SASEGT. Trimming took 1 base from V and 10 from J, leaving 13 bases between them. The CDR3 covers 13 residues. CDR3 coding DNA: TGTGCCAGCAGTGAAGGGACAGTCCTAACCTACACCTTC. Encoded protein: CASSEGTVLTYTF.

The gene calls are TRBV5-1 and TRBJ2-1; no clear D gene. CDR3 size: 15 residues. Germline CDR1 is SGHRS and CDR2 is YFSETQ. The V end was cut by 2 bases, the J end by 0 bases, with 9 bases between. CDR3 nucleotides: TGCGCCAGCAGCTTTAGTCACTCCTCCTACAATGAGCAGTTCTTC. Amino acids: CASSFSHSSYNEQFF.

The J gene is TRBJ2-7, the V gene TRBV5-6, with D possibly matching TRBD1 (7 bases). This CDR3 is built from 14 residues. Germline assignment: CDR1 SGHDT and CDR2 YYEEEE. V was trimmed by 0 bases and J by 4 bases, leaving 11 bases between them. CDR3 sequence: CASSLVQGGYEQYF. The CDR3 DNA reads as TGTGCCAGCAGCTTGGTGCAGGGGGGATACGAGCAGTACTTC.